Listed below are T cell receptor beta chains from one sample, sequenced in a study of cytomegalovirus exposure and HLA in healthy donors. Here immunoSEQ multiplex PCR was the method, and the copy in TCRdb shows in-frame clones only, minus some. The sample lists some 130,000 clones, approximately 74% seen once, with about 7.3% in the top ten. What was sequenced was PBMCs. Receptors were obtained from a male donor in good health and CMV-seronegative. The CDR3 runs from the conserved cysteine through the conserved F or W. The order of the fields is J gene, clone size, V gene, D gene, CDR3 DNA, CDR3 protein. A D gene is named only where the DNA matches it firmly. Size is stated for part of the rows, as once, few or many counts, or as a class when the clone is expanded.

>TRBJ1-5|NA|TRBV19|NA
TGTGCCATCGACACAGGGTACAATCAGCCCCAGCATTTT
CAIDTGYNQPQHF
>TRBJ2-1|once|TRBV21-1|NA
TGTGCCAGCCTGACAGGGGCCTACAATGAGCAGTTCTTC
CASLTGAYNEQFF
>TRBJ1-5|NA|TRBV15|NA
TGTGCCACCAGCAGAGAAAGGAGGACGGAGGGAAGGCCCCAGCATTTT
CATSRERRTEGRPQHF
>TRBJ1-2|once|TRBV30|NA
TGTGCCTGGAGCGGTCTCACAGGAGTGGATGGCTACACCTTC
CAWSGLTGVDGYTF
>TRBJ2-2|NA|TRBV18|TRBD1
TGTGCCAGCTCAAGGCAGGGGGACACCGGGGAGCTGTTTTTT
CASSRQGDTGELFF
>TRBJ1-4|NA|TRBV9|TRBD1
TGTGCCAGCAGCGCAACTACAGGGGGGGGACGGTCTAATGAAAAACTGTTTTTT
CASSATTGGGRSNEKLFF
>TRBJ2-3|NA|TRBV5-1|TRBD2
TGCGCCAGCAGCTTGGGGTCTCTAGCGGGAGGCCGGGGTACGCAGTATTTT
CASSLGSLAGGRGTQYF
>TRBJ2-5|NA|TRBV19|TRBD2
TGTGCCAGTAGTATAGCTAGCGGTGTTGGCCAAGAGACCCAGTACTTC
CASSIASGVGQETQYF
>TRBJ1-1|few|TRBV7-9|NA
TGTGCCAGCAGCCCAGTTGGGGAGGACACTGAAGCTTTCTTT
CASSPVGEDTEAFF
>TRBJ2-5|NA|TRBV7-3|NA
TGTGCCAGCAGCTTAGAGCGGCAAGAGACCCAGTACTTC
CASSLERQETQYF
>TRBJ2-1|NA|TRBV10-3|TRBD2
TGTGCCATCAGTGATCGGACTAGCGGTTCCTACAATGAGCAGTTCTTC
CAISDRTSGSYNEQFF
>TRBJ2-7|NA|TRBV28|NA
TGTGCCAGCAAAGGAGGCTTCTACGAGCAGTACTTC
CASKGGFYEQYF
>TRBJ1-1|NA|TRBV25-1|TRBD1
TGTGCCAGCAGGTGGCAGGGGGCGGGGACTGAAGCTTTCTTT
CASRWQGAGTEAFF
>TRBJ1-6|NA|TRBV30|NA
TGTGCCTGGAAGTTGACAGCCAACAATTCACCCCTCCACTTT
CAWKLTANNSPLHF
>TRBJ2-3|few|TRBV9|NA
TGTGCCAGCTCCACTCGGCGGGACGTCACAGATACGCAGTATTTT
CASSTRRDVTDTQYF
>TRBJ2-7|NA|TRBV6-1|NA
TGTGCCAGCGGTAAGCAGGTTGCCTACGAGCAGTACTTC
CASGKQVAYEQYF
>TRBJ1-1|few|TRBV29-1|NA
TGCAGCGTTGTCTCGGGGAACACTGAAGCTTTCTTT
CSVVSGNTEAFF
>TRBJ1-1|NA|TRBV13|NA
TGTGCCAGCAGCAGAGGGGACATAAACACTGAAGCTTTCTTT
CASSRGDINTEAFF
>TRBJ2-7|NA|TRBV30|NA
TGTGCCTGGAGTGTATATCAGGCCCCCTCCTACGAGCAGTACTTC
CAWSVYQAPSYEQYF
>TRBJ1-2|NA|TRBV7-3|NA
TGTGCCAGCAGCCCTACCCTCCAGGGGAACTATGGCTACACCTTC
CASSPTLQGNYGYTF
>TRBJ1-6|NA|TRBV9|NA
TGTGCCAGCAGCGTAGTTTCAAGGGGCAATTCACCCCTCCACTTT
CASSVVSRGNSPLHF
>TRBJ2-5|once|TRBV6-4|TRBD1
TGTGCCAGCAGGGGACAGGGTATCCCAGAGACCCAGTACTTC
CASRGQGIPETQYF
>TRBJ1-2|NA|TRBV28|NA
TGTGCCAGCAGTTGGGGCCGGGCCCGAGGCTACACCTTC
CASSWGRARGYTF
>TRBJ2-3|NA|TRBV7-9|TRBD2
TGTGCCAGCAGCTCCGGACTAGCGGGGGGCCCAACAGATACGCAGTATTTT
CASSSGLAGGPTDTQYF
>TRBJ2-2|NA|TRBV7-3|NA
TGTGCCAGCAGCTTAAATGGCGGGGAGGAGACCGGGGAGCTGTTTTTT
CASSLNGGEETGELFF
>TRBJ1-1|NA|TRBV28|TRBD1
TGTGCCAGCGCGGAGCGACTGACAGGGAATGAAGCTTTCTTT
CASAERLTGNEAFF
>TRBJ2-2|NA|TRBV27|NA
TGTGCCAGCAGTTTACCAGGCAGGCGGAGGAGCGGGGAGCTGTTTTTT
CASSLPGRRRSGELFF
>TRBJ2-5|NA|TRBV5-1|TRBD2
TGCGCCAGCAGCTTATATAGCGGGGGTGGCGAGACCCAGTACTTC
CASSLYSGGGETQYF
>TRBJ2-5|NA|TRBV7-9|NA
TGTGCCAGCAGGAGGGGGCAAGAGACCCAGTACTTC
CASRRGQETQYF
>TRBJ2-7|once|TRBV21-1|NA
TGTGCCAGCACCAGACGGACAGGGGGCCATCCCTACGAGCAGTACTTC
CASTRRTGGHPYEQYF
>TRBJ2-7|few|TRBV7-6|TRBD1
TGTGCCAGCAGCTCTCCCGGGGGGACAGGGTTGCACGAGCAGTACTTC
CASSSPGGTGLHEQYF